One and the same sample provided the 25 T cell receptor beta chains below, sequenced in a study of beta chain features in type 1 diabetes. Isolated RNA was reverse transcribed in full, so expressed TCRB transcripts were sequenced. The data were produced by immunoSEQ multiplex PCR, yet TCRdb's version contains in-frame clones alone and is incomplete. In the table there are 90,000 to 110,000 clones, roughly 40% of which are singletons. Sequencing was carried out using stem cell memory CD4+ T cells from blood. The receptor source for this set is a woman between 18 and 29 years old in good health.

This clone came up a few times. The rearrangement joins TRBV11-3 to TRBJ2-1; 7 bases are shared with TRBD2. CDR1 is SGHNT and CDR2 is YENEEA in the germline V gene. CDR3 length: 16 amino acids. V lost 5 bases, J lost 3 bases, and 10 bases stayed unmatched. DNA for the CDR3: TGTGCCAGCAGCCCCGCCTTCGGACTAGACTACAATGAGCAGTTCTTC. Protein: CASSPAFGLDYNEQFF.

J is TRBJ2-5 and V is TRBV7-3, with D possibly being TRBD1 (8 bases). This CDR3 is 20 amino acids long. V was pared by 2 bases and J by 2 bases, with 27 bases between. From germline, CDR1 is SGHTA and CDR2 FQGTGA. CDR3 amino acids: CASSLGPYPRPQGGQETQYF. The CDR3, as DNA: TGTGCCAGCAGCTTAGGTCCCTACCCCCGTCCACAGGGGGGGCAAGAGACCCAGTACTTC.

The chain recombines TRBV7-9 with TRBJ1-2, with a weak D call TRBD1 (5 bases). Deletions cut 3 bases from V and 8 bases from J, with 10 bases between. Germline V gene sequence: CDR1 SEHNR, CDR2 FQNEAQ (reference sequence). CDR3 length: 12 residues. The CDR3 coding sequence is TGTGCCAGCAGCTTGTTGGGGCAAGGCTACACCTTC. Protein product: CASSLLGQGYTF.

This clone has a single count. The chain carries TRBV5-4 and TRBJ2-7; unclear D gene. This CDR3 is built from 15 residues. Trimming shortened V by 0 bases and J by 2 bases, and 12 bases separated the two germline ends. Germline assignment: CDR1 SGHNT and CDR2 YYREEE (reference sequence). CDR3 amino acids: CASSLGRRPTYEQYF. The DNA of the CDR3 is TGTGCCAGCAGCTTGGGGCGGAGACCAACCTACGAGCAGTACTTC.

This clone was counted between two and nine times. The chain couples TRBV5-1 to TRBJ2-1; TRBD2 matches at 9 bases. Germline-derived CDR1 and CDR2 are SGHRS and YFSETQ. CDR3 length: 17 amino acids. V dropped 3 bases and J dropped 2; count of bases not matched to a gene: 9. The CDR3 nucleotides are TGCGCCAGCAGCTATCTTAGCGGGAGCCTTCCCTACAATGAGCAGTTCTTC. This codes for CASSYLSGSLPYNEQFF.

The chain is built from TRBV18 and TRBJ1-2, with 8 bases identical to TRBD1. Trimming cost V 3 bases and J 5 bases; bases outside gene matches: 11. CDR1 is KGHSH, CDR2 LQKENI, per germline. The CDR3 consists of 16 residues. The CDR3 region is CASSPPSGTGGYGYTF. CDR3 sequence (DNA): TGTGCCAGCTCACCGCCCTCCGGGACAGGAGGTTATGGCTACACCTTC.

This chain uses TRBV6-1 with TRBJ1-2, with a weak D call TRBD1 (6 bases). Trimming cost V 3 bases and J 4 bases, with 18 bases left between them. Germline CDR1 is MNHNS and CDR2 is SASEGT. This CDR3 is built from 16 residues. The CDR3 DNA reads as TGTGCCAGCAGTGACCCCCGGTGGGGGCCGAGCTATGGCTACACCTTC. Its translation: CASSDPRWGPSYGYTF.

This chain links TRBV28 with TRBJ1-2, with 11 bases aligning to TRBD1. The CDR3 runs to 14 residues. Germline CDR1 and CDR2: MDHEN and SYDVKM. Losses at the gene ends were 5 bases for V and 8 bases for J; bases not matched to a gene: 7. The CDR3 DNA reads TGTGCCAGCAGTAATGGACAGGGGGCGCAGGGCTACACCTTC. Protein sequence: CASSNGQGAQGYTF.

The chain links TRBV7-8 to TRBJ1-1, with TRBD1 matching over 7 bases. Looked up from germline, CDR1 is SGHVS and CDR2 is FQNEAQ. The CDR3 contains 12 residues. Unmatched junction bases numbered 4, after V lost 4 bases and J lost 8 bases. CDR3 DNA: TGTGCCAGCAGCTACCGGGACAGAGAAGCTTTCTTT. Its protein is CASSYRDREAFF.

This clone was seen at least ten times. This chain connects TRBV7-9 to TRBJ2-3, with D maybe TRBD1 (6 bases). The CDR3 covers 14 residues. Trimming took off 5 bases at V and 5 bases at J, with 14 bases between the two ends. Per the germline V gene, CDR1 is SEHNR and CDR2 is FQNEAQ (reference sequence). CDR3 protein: CASSRTGMGDTQYF. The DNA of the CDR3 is TGTGCCAGCAGCCGTACAGGGATGGGAGATACGCAGTATTTT.

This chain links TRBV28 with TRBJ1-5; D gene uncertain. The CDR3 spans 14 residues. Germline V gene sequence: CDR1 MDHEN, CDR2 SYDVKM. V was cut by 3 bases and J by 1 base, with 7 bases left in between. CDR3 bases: TGTGCCAGCAGTTTGTGGAGGAGCAATCAGCCCCAGCATTTT. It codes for CASSLWRSNQPQHF.

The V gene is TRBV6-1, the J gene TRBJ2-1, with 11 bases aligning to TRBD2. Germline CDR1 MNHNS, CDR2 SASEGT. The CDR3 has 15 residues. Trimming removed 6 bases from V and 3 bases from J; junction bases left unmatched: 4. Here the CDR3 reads CASSASGRFYNEQFF. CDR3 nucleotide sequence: TGTGCCAGCAGCGCTAGCGGGAGGTTCTACAATGAGCAGTTCTTC.

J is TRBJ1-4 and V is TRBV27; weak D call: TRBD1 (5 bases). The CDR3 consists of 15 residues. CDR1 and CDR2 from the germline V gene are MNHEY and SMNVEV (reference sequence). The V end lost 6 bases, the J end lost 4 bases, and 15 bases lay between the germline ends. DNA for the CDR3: TGTGCCAGCAGCCGAAAGGGGACTTATAATGAAAAACTGTTTTTT. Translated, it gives CASSRKGTYNEKLFF.

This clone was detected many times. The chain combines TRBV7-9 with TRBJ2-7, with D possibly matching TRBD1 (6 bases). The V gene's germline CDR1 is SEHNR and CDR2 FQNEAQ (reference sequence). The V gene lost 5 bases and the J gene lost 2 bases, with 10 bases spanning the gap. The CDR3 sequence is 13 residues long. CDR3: CASSAGVTYEQYF. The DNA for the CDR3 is TGTGCCAGCAGCGCAGGGGTAACCTACGAGCAGTACTTC. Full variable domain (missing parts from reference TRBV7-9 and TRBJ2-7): DTGVSQNPRHKITKRGQNVTFRCDPISEHNRLYWYRQTLGQGPEFLTYFQNEAQLEKSRLLSDRFSAERPKGSFSTLEIQRTEQGDSAMYLCASSAGVTYEQYFGPGTRLTVT.

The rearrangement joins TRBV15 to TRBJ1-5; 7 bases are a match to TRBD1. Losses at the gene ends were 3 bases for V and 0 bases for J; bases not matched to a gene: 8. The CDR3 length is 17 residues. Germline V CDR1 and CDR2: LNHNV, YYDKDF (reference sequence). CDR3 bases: TGTGCCACCAGCAGGGCAGGGGGACACTTTAGCAATCAGCCCCAGCATTTT. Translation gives CATSRAGGHFSNQPQHF.

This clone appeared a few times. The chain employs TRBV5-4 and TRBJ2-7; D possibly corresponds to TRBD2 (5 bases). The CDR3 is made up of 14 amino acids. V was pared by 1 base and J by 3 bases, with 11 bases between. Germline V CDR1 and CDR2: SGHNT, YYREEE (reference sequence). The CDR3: CASSLSAASYEQYF. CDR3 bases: TGTGCCAGCAGCTTGTCAGCGGCCAGCTACGAGCAGTACTTC. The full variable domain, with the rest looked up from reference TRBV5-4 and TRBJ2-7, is ETGVTQSPTHLIKTRGQQVTLRCSSQSGHNTVSWYQQALGQGPQFIFQYYREEENGRGNFPPRFSGLQFPNYSSELNVNALELDDSALYLCASSLSAASYEQYFGPGTRLTVT.

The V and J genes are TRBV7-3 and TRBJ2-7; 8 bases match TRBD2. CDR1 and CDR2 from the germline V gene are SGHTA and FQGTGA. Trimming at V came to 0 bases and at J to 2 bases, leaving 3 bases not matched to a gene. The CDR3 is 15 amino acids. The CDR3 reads CASSLTGGGTYEQYF. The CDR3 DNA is TGTGCCAGCAGCTTAACGGGCGGGGGGACCTACGAGCAGTACTTC.

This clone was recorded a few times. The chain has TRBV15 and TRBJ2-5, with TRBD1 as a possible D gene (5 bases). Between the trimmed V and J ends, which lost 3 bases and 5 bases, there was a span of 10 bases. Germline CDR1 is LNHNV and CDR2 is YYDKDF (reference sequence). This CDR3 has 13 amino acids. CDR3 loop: CATSRQGRETQYF. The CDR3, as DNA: TGTGCCACCAGCAGGCAGGGTCGGGAGACCCAGTACTTC. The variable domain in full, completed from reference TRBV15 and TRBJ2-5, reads DAMVIQNPRYQVTQFGKPVTLSCSQTLNHNVMYWYQQKSSQAPKLLFHYYDKDFNNEADTPDNFQSRRPNTSFCFLDIRSPGLGDTAMYLCATSRQGRETQYFGPGTRLLVL.

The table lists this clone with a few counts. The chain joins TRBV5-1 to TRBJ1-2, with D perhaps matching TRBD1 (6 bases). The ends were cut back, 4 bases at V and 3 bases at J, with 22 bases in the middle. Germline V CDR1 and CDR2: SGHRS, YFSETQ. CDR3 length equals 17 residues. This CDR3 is CASSQRRGFASHYGYTF. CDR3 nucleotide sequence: TGCGCCAGCAGCCAACGCAGGGGTTTTGCGTCGCACTATGGCTACACCTTC.

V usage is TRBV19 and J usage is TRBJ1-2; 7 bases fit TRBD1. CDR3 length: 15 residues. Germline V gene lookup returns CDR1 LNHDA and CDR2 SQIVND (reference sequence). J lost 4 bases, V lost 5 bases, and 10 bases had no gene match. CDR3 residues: CASSASRDRVYGYTF. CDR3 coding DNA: TGTGCCAGTAGTGCCAGCCGGGACAGAGTCTATGGCTACACCTTC.

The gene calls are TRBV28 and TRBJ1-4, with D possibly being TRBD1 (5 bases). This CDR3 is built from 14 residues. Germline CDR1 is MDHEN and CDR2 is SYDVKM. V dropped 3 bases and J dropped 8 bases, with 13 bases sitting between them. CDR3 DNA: TGTGCCAGCAGTTTCGCGACAGCCCTCGAAAAACTGTTTTTT. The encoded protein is CASSFATALEKLFF.

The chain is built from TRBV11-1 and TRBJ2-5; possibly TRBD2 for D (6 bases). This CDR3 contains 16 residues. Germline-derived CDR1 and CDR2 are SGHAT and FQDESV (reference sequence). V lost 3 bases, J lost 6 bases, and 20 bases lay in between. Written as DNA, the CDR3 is TGTGCCAGCAGCTTGGACCTCGGGGGTTCGACGAAGACCCAGTACTTC. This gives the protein CASSLDLGGSTKTQYF.

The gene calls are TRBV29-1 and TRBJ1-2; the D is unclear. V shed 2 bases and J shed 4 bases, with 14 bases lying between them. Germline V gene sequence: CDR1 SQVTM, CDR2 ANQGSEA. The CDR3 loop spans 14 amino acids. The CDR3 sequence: CSVESAGLGYGYTF. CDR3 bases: TGCAGCGTTGAATCCGCCGGGTTGGGCTATGGCTACACCTTC.

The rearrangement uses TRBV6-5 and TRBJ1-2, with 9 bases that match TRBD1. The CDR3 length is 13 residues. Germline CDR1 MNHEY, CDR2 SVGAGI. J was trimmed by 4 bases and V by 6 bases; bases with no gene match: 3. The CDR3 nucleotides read TGTGCCAGCAGGCCGGGACAGGGCTATGGCTACACCTTC. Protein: CASRPGQGYGYTF.

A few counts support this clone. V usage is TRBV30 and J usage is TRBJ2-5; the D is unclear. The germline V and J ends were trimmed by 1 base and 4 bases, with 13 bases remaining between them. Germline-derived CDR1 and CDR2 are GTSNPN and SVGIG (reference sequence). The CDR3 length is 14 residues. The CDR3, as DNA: TGTGCCTGGAGTGATGCTAACCCCCCAGAGACCCAGTACTTC. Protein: CAWSDANPPETQYF. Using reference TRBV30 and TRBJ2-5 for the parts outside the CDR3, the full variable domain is SQTIHQWPATLVQPVGSPLSLECTVEGTSNPNLYWYRQAAGRGLQLLFYSVGIGQISSEVPQNLSASRPQDRQFILSSKKLLLSDSGFYLCAWSDANPPETQYFGPGTRLLVL.